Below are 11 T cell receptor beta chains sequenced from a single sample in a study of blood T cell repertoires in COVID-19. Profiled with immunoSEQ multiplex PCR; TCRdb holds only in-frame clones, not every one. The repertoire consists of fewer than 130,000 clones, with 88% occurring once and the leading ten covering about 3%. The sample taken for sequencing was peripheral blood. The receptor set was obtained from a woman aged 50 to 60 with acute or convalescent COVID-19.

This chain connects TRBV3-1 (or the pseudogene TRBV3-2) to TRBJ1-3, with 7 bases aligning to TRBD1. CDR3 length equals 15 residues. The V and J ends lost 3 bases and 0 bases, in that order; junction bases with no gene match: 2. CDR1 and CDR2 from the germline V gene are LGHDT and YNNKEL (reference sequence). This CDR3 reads CASSQTGSSGNTIYF. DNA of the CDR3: TGTGCCAGCAGCCAGACAGGGAGCTCTGGAAACACCATATATTTT.

For the CDR3, the DNA is TGTGCCAGCAGACACACAGCTCCAGGGGCTGAAGCTTTCTTT. This gives the protein CASRHTAPGAEAFF. V usage is TRBV5-4 and J usage is TRBJ1-1; D might be TRBD1 (6 bases). CDR1 and CDR2 from the germline V gene are SGHNT and YYREEE (reference sequence). The CDR3 has 14 amino acids. V was shortened by 5 bases and J by 6 bases, with 17 bases between the two germline ends.

The CDR3 loop reads CASSPLEGKLNTEAFF. Written as DNA, the CDR3 is TGTGCCAGCAGCCCCCTGGAGGGAAAACTGAACACTGAAGCTTTCTTT. This chain connects TRBV7-9 to TRBJ1-1, with D uncertain. This CDR3 is 16 amino acids long. Germline CDR1 is SEHNR and CDR2 is FQNEAQ (reference sequence). The ends were cut back, 5 bases at V and 0 bases at J, with 16 bases in the middle.

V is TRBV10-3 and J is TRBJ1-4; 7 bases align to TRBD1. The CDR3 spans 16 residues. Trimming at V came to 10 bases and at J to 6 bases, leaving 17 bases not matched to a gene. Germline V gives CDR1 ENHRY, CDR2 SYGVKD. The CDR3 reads CATRGPGGIAYEKLFF. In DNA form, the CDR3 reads TGTGCCACGCGAGGGCCAGGGGGGATAGCCTATGAAAAACTGTTTTTT.

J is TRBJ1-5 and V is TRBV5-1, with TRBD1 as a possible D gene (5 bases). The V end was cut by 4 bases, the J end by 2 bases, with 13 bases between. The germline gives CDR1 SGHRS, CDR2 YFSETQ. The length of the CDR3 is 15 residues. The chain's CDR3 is CASSPQDPRNQPQHF. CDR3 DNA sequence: TGCGCCAGCAGCCCACAGGACCCGCGCAATCAGCCCCAGCATTTT.

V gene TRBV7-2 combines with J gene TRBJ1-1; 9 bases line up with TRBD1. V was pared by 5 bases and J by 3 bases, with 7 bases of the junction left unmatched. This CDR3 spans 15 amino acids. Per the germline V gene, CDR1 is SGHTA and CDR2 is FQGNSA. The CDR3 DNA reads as TGTGCCAGCAGCCCCCGACAGGGGGAGTACACTGAAGCTTTCTTT. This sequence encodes CASSPRQGEYTEAFF.

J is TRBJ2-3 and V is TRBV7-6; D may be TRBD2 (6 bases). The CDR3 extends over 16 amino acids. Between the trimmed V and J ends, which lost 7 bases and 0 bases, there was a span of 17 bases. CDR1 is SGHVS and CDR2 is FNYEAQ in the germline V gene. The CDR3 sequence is CASTPGPGTSTDTQYF. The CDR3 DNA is TGTGCCAGCACCCCCGGGCCGGGGACTAGCACAGATACGCAGTATTTT.

The CDR3, as DNA: TGCGCCAGCAGCTTGGGGGACAGACAGTTACCCCTCCACTTT. It yields the protein CASSLGDRQLPLHF. This chain links TRBV5-1 with TRBJ1-6; TRBD1 matches 7 bases. CDR1 and CDR2 from the germline V gene are SGHRS and YFSETQ. After removal of 0 bases from V and 12 bases from J, the junction contained 6 bases not matched to a gene. This CDR3 spans 14 amino acids. The full variable domain, with the rest looked up from reference TRBV5-1 and TRBJ1-6, is KAGVTQTPRYLIKTRGQQVTLSCSPISGHRSVSWYQQTPGQGLQFLFEYFSETQRNKGNFPGRFSGRQFSNSRSEMNVSTLELGDSALYLCASSLGDRQLPLHFGNGTRLTVT.

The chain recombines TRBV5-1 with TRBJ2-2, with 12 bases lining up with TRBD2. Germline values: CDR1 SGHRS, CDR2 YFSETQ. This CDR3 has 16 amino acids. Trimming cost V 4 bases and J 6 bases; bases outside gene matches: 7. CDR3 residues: CASSVLAGGQPGELFF. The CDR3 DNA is TGCGCCAGCAGCGTACTAGCGGGGGGACAGCCCGGGGAGCTGTTTTTT.

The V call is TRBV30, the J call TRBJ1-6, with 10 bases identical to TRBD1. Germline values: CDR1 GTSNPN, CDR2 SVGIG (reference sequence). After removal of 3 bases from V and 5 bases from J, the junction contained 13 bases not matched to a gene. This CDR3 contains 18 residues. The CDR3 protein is CAWRVSLLGQGNNSPLHF. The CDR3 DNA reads TGTGCCTGGAGGGTATCCCTCCTGGGACAGGGGAATAATTCACCCCTCCACTTT.

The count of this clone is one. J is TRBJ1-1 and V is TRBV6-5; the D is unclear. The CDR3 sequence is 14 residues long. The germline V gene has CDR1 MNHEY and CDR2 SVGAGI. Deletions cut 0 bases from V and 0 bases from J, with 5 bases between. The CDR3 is CASSYSRLNTEAFF. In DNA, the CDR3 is TGTGCCAGCAGTTACTCGCGGCTGAACACTGAAGCTTTCTTT.